The 26 T cell receptor beta chains in this list originate from one sample, sequenced in a study of OX40 agonist ivuxolimab in advanced cancers. Repertoires were generated with immunoSEQ multiplex PCR, while TCRdb's copy carries only in-frame clones and drops some. This sample has tens of thousands of clones, with around 91% found just once. The material sequenced was CD4+ or CD8+ T cells sorted from blood, taken in a trial of the OX40 agonist ivuxolimab. These receptor sequences come from an adult with an advanced solid tumor such as melanoma, head and neck, liver or kidney cancer.

The V and J genes are TRBV5-1 and TRBJ2-3; the D call may be TRBD1 or TRBD2 (5 bases each). V lost 0 bases and J 1 base, leaving 12 bases between the germline ends. The length of the CDR3 is 16 residues. Germline V lookup: CDR1 SGHRS, CDR2 YFSETQ. CDR3 DNA sequence: TGCGCCAGCAGCTTGGAATGGGGGTTCGGCACAGATACGCAGTATTTT. Translating gives CASSLEWGFGTDTQYF.

The chain uses TRBV5-5 and TRBJ2-6; 7 nucleotides align to TRBD1. Germline V CDR1 and CDR2: SGHKS, YYEKEE (reference sequence). Losses at the gene ends were 4 bases for V and 2 bases for J; bases not matched to a gene: 6. The CDR3 is 16 amino acids. CDR3 in DNA: TGTGCCAGCAGCCTAGACACAGGGGCTGGGGCCAACGTCCTGACTTTC. Translated, it gives CASSLDTGAGANVLTF.

The J gene is TRBJ2-5, the V gene TRBV7-9; D remains unclear. CDR3 size: 13 residues. CDR1 and CDR2 (germline): SEHNR, FQNEAQ (reference sequence). The V end was cut by 3 bases, the J end by 3 bases, with 8 bases between. CDR3 in amino acids: CASSLVGEETQYF. CDR3 nucleotide sequence: TGTGCCAGCAGCTTGGTAGGTGAAGAGACCCAGTACTTC.

The chain links TRBV5-6 to TRBJ1-2; 9 bases are a match to TRBD1. The germline V gene has CDR1 SGHDT and CDR2 YYEEEE. The CDR3 runs 15 residues. Trimming took 1 base from V and 4 from J; bases not matched to a gene: 5. The CDR3 region is CASSLRTGGSYGYTF. For the CDR3, the DNA is TGTGCCAGCAGCTTGCGAACAGGGGGCAGCTATGGCTACACCTTC.

This sequence joins TRBV5-1 and TRBJ1-5; D not resolved. The CDR3 totals 16 residues. CDR1 is SGHRS, CDR2 YFSETQ, per germline. The germline V and J ends were trimmed by 4 bases and 1 base, with 15 bases remaining between them. CDR3 DNA: TGCGCCAGCAGCGCGGGCTCCTTAGGGAGCAATCAGCCCCAGCATTTT. Its protein is CASSAGSLGSNQPQHF.

The chain combines TRBV18 with TRBJ2-5; D call uncertain. The germline V gene encodes CDR1 KGHSH and CDR2 LQKENI. Between the trimmed V and J ends, which lost 0 bases and 1 base, there was a span of 6 bases. CDR3 size: 14 residues. CDR3 in DNA: TGTGCCAGCTCACCACCCAGTTCCCAAGAGACCCAGTACTTC. As protein: CASSPPSSQETQYF.

The V and J genes are TRBV6-5 and TRBJ1-5; D not resolved. Germline CDR1 MNHEY, CDR2 SVGAGI. The CDR3 loop spans 15 amino acids. V lost 2 bases and J 5 bases, leaving 13 bases between the germline ends. In DNA form, the CDR3 reads TGTGCCAGCAGTTACAGCGGGGATTGGGATCAGCCCCAGCATTTT. Its protein product is CASSYSGDWDQPQHF.

V is TRBV5-1 and J is TRBJ2-3; 10 bases map to TRBD2. The CDR3 consists of 15 residues. Trimming at V came to 5 bases and at J to 5 bases, leaving 8 bases not matched to a gene. The germline V gene has CDR1 SGHRS and CDR2 YFSETQ. CDR3 protein: CASSLVAGGLDTQYF. The CDR3 DNA reads TGCGCCAGCAGTCTTGTAGCGGGGGGATTAGATACGCAGTATTTT.

The genes are TRBV6-5 and TRBJ2-4; D is unclear. Germline V gene sequence: CDR1 MNHEY, CDR2 SVGAGI. The V gene lost 6 bases and the J gene lost 0 bases, with 12 bases spanning the gap. The CDR3 has 15 amino acids. The CDR3 DNA reads TGTGCCAGCAGACCGACTCTACTAGCCAAAAACATTCAGTACTTC. Protein product: CASRPTLLAKNIQYF.

The chain is built from TRBV19 and TRBJ1-5; the D gene is possibly TRBD1 (6 bases). The V end lost 7 bases, the J end lost 7 bases, and 14 bases lay between the germline ends. CDR3 length: 13 amino acids. In germline, CDR1 is LNHDA, CDR2 SQIVND (reference sequence). Written as DNA, the CDR3 is TGTGCCAGTAACTCACAGGGCCGGCAGCCCCAGCATTTT. Protein product: CASNSQGRQPQHF.

This chain connects TRBV19 to TRBJ1-1; TRBD1 matches at 7 bases. Per the germline V gene, CDR1 is LNHDA and CDR2 is SQIVND (reference sequence). This CDR3 contains 17 residues. Unmatched junction bases numbered 13, after V lost 6 bases and J lost 0 bases. The CDR3 DNA reads as TGTGCCAGTAGGGGCCCCGACAGGGCAGTCATGAACACTGAAGCTTTCTTT. Translation: CASRGPDRAVMNTEAFF. Drawing the rest from reference TRBV19 and TRBJ1-1, the complete variable domain is DGGITQSPKYLFRKEGQNVTLSCEQNLNHDAMYWYRQDPGQGLRLIYYSQIVNDFQKGDIAEGYSVSREKKESFPLTVTSAQKNPTAFYLCASRGPDRAVMNTEAFFGQGTRLTVV.

The chain recombines TRBV5-1 with TRBJ2-2; perhaps TRBD1 as D (6 bases). The CDR3 loop spans 14 amino acids. CDR1 is SGHRS, CDR2 YFSETQ, per germline. Trimming cost V 2 bases and J 3 bases, with 8 bases left between them. The CDR3 DNA reads as TGCGCCAGCAGCTTACAGGGAGACACCGGGGAGCTGTTTTTT. Protein: CASSLQGDTGELFF.

The V call is TRBV28, the J call TRBJ1-1, with unresolved D. Germline assignment: CDR1 MDHEN and CDR2 SYDVKM. The CDR3 loop spans 15 amino acids. Trimming removed 4 bases from V and 1 base from J, with 13 bases in between. For the CDR3, the DNA is TGTGCCAGCAGTTGGACCTGGGAACGGAACACTGAAGCTTTCTTT. It codes for CASSWTWERNTEAFF.

The table lists this clone with a count of one. The chain uses TRBV27 and TRBJ1-1; TRBD1 matches at 7 bases. Germline assignment: CDR1 MNHEY and CDR2 SMNVEV (reference sequence). V was pared by 4 bases and J by 1 base, with 6 bases of the junction left unmatched. The CDR3 loop spans 15 amino acids. CDR3 in amino acids: CASSSKTGTNTEAFF. For the CDR3, the DNA is TGTGCCAGCAGTTCCAAGACAGGGACGAACACTGAAGCTTTCTTT.

V is TRBV19 and J is TRBJ1-1; D possibly corresponds to TRBD1 (5 bases). V shed 5 bases and J shed 0 bases, with 7 bases lying between them. The CDR3 extends over 13 amino acids. Per the germline V gene, CDR1 is LNHDA and CDR2 is SQIVND (reference sequence). The CDR3 is CASSPTVNTEAFF. The CDR3 bases are TGTGCCAGTAGTCCGACAGTGAACACTGAAGCTTTCTTT. The full variable domain, in which reference TRBV19 and TRBJ1-1 provide the parts outside the CDR3, is DGGITQSPKYLFRKEGQNVTLSCEQNLNHDAMYWYRQDPGQGLRLIYYSQIVNDFQKGDIAEGYSVSREKKESFPLTVTSAQKNPTAFYLCASSPTVNTEAFFGQGTRLTVV.

This chain uses TRBV2 with TRBJ1-3; unclear D gene. CDR1 and CDR2 from the germline V gene are SNHLY and FYNNEI. This CDR3 is built from 13 residues. V lost 6 bases and J 0 bases, leaving 6 bases between the germline ends. CDR3 nucleotide sequence: TGTGCCAGCAGCGAACACTCTGGAAACACCATATATTTT. Its protein product is CASSEHSGNTIYF.

The chain uses TRBV19 and TRBJ1-2; maybe TRBD1 (6 bases). The V gene's germline CDR1 is LNHDA and CDR2 SQIVND (reference sequence). Trimming took 9 bases from V and 0 from J, leaving 14 bases between them. This CDR3 has 14 amino acids. In nucleotides, the CDR3 is TGTGCCAGCAACCCCGGACAGACTAACTATGGCTACACCTTC. Translation: CASNPGQTNYGYTF.

This chain links TRBV10-2 with TRBJ2-7; 7 nucleotides match TRBD2. With V trimmed by 6 bases and J by 0 bases, 8 bases remained unmatched. Germline loops: CDR1 WSHSY, CDR2 SAAADI. The CDR3 has 15 amino acids. CDR3 loop: CASRGNTGGSYEQYF. In nucleotides, the CDR3 is TGCGCCAGCAGGGGAAACACGGGGGGCTCCTACGAGCAGTACTTC.

The chain has TRBV29-1 and TRBJ1-2; D unclear. Looked up from germline, CDR1 is SQVTM and CDR2 is ANQGSEA. This CDR3 contains 14 residues. Trimming took 0 bases from V and 8 from J, leaving 16 bases between them. CDR3 protein: CSVEDLADVGGYTF. The CDR3 DNA reads TGCAGCGTTGAAGATCTCGCGGACGTAGGGGGCTACACCTTC.

The table lists this clone with a count of one. The genes are TRBV6-5 and TRBJ1-2, with D perhaps TRBD1 (5 bases). The germline CDR1 and CDR2 sequences are MNHEY and SVGAGI. The CDR3 is made up of 13 amino acids. V lost 5 bases and J lost 2, with 9 bases in between. The CDR3: CASSTGGNYGYTF. The CDR3 region has the DNA TGTGCCAGCAGTACCGGGGGAAACTATGGCTACACCTTC.

V usage is TRBV29-1 and J usage is TRBJ2-7; 10 nucleotides match TRBD1. The V gene end was trimmed by 8 bases and the J gene end by 5 bases; junction bases not matched to a gene: 6. From germline, CDR1 is SQVTM and CDR2 ANQGSEA. There are 12 residues in the CDR3. DNA for the CDR3: TGCAGCCTCCGGGACAGGGGTAACGAGCAGTACTTC. Translated, it gives CSLRDRGNEQYF.

The V and J genes are TRBV2 and TRBJ1-6; 9 bases align to TRBD1. J gave up 9 bases and V 11 bases, and 8 bases lay outside the gene matches. The CDR3 runs 13 residues. Germline CDR1 SNHLY, CDR2 FYNNEI. In DNA, the CDR3 is TGTGCCGGGGCCGGGACAGGGATTTCACCCCTCCACTTT. Translating gives CAGAGTGISPLHF.

This clone has more than one count but fewer than ten. The chain joins TRBV18 to TRBJ1-2; 8 nucleotides match TRBD1. Losses at the gene ends were 5 bases for V and 6 bases for J; bases not matched to a gene: 5. This CDR3 is built from 13 residues. The germline gives CDR1 KGHSH, CDR2 LQKENI. CDR3 DNA: TGTGCCAGCTCATCGACAGGGGCAGATGGCTACACCTTC. This codes for CASSSTGADGYTF.

The rearrangement uses TRBV2 and TRBJ1-3; D unclear. V dropped 6 bases and J dropped 0 bases, with 12 bases sitting between them. Germline V gene sequence: CDR1 SNHLY, CDR2 FYNNEI. The CDR3 sequence is 15 residues long. CDR3 sequence reads: CASSKEQSSGNTIYF. CDR3 coding DNA: TGTGCCAGCAGCAAAGAACAGAGCTCTGGAAACACCATATATTTT. Combining the CDR3 with reference TRBV2 and TRBJ1-3 gives the whole variable domain EPEVTQTPSHQVTQMGQEVILRCVPISNHLYFYWYRQILGQKVEFLVSFYNNEISEKSEIFDDQFSVERPDGSNFTLKIRSTKLEDSAMYFCASSKEQSSGNTIYFGEGSWLTVV.

The chain carries TRBV30 and TRBJ1-4, with D unresolved. The CDR3 runs 14 residues. Trimming pared 0 bases from V and 4 bases from J, leaving 9 bases between. The germline gives CDR1 GTSNPN, CDR2 SVGIG (reference sequence). CDR3 nucleotides: TGTGCCTGGAGTGTGCGCCGGGGTAATGAAAAACTGTTTTTT. It is translated as CAWSVRRGNEKLFF.

The rearrangement links TRBV7-8 to TRBJ1-5; no clear D gene. From germline, CDR1 is SGHVS and CDR2 FQNEAQ. V lost 2 bases to trimming and J lost 6 bases, with 14 bases between them. There are 15 residues in the CDR3. CDR3 sequence: CASSLSELVGQPQHF. In DNA form, the CDR3 reads TGTGCCAGCAGCTTATCGGAATTGGTGGGTCAGCCCCAGCATTTT.